This TCR beta chain came from a study of T cells after yellow fever vaccination. Trimming pared 8 bases from V and 8 bases from J, leaving 7 bases between. CDR1 is MGHDK and CDR2 is SYGVNS in the germline V gene. There are 10 residues in the CDR3. Points on this clonotype: Its antigen is still unknown.

MiXCR was run by TCRdb on the 5' RACE reads, yielding one entry per CDR3 protein. The sample comprises some 120,000 distinct CDR3 sequences, approximately 9% of which are singletons, and 40% rests with the top ten. Study results and caveats: A large majority of primary-vaccination clones showed up again after the booster (approximately 96% CD4, roughly 91% CD8). A weaker but faster secondary response was observed, peaking on day 5 versus 15. Relatively few clonotypes were ones that appeared in both CD4 and CD8 compartments. Contamination of FACS-sorted repertoires by abundant clonotypes from the bulk population could occur.

The material was CD8+ T cells sorted from PBMCs, obtained on the day of the yellow fever booster vaccination. The receptor's source is a man aged 18 to 29 who received the YFV17D yellow fever vaccine. The rearrangement links TRBV25-1 to TRBJ1-3, with D possibly being TRBD1 (5 bases). The CDR3 DNA follows: TGTGCCAGCCGAGGGGACACCATATATTTT. Its protein is CASRGDTIYF.